This paragraph covers one T cell receptor beta chain sequence. This sample was included in a study of T cell responses to AZD1222 COVID-19 vaccine. The table came from immunoSEQ multiplex PCR; TCRdb's copy has only in-frame clones and leaves some out. The data hold more than 80,000 clones, with under 90% observed a single time. This TCR was recovered from an adult in good health. Here the sequenced sample was peripheral blood, taken on day 0 of AZD1222 vaccination.

CDR3 sequence (DNA): TGTGCCAGCAGCCCCATGGGGACAGTGCTTGTGAACATTCAGTACTTC. Protein sequence: CASSPMGTVLVNIQYF. The J gene is TRBJ2-4, the V gene TRBV7-2; TRBD1 matches at 7 bases. This CDR3 is built from 16 residues. From germline, CDR1 is SGHTA and CDR2 FQGNSA. V was pared by 5 bases and J by 7 bases, with 14 bases of the junction left unmatched.